The rows below give T cell receptor beta chains drawn from one sample of a study of CD8+ T cells in alopecia areata. TCRdb keeps only in-frame clones here, not all; method: immunoSEQ multiplex PCR. This table has 200,000 to 250,000 clones, over 60% appearing once. The material was CD4+ T cells sorted from blood, obtained between weeks 44 and 45, from a patient treated with tofacitinib. These receptors originate from a human donor with alopecia areata. Each CDR3 is given without its conserved first and last residue.

TRBV5-6	TRBJ2-3	ASSSSGTGVTDTQY
TRBV2	TRBJ1-2	ASSIHDGYT
TRBV20-1	TRBJ2-1	SAIKTNEQF
TRBV11-2	TRBJ2-7	ASSWSRDGPYEQY
TRBV25-1	TRBJ2-5	ASRGGEETQY
TRBV2	TRBJ2-7	ASTTSGGVKQY
TRBV6-5	TRBJ1-1	ASSYSALLTNTEAF
TRBV14	TRBJ1-2	ASSHAGIGNYGYT
TRBV18	TRBJ1-2	ASSLGEGSNYGYT
TRBV5-1	TRBJ1-1	ASSGRSVNTEAF
TRBV6-5	TRBJ2-1	ATWGTGKVHEQF
TRBV7-8	TRBJ2-1	ASSPGGADNEQF
TRBV5-1	TRBJ2-1	ASSLGGDYYNEQF
TRBV30	TRBJ1-1	AWSAKAPNTEAF
TRBV6-5	TRBJ1-5	ASTAGGNQPQH
TRBV5-1	TRBJ1-2	ASSLVLGPNYGYT
TRBV19	TRBJ1-1	ASSGGRIGSEAF
TRBV30	TRBJ2-1	AWSVNSMNEQF
TRBV29-1	TRBJ1-1	SVGGSRNTEAF
TRBV11-1	TRBJ2-7	ASSRQRKGFEQY
TRBV7-2	TRBJ2-7	ASSQTWRDSYEQY
TRBV29-1	TRBJ1-1	SAATGFGTGAF
TRBV30	TRBJ1-4	AWSVPSNEKLF
TRBV6-1	TRBJ1-5	ASRWAEGQPQH
TRBV14	TRBJ2-5	ASSGTGLQETQY
TRBV10-3	TRBJ1-2	AIRGRNVDGYT
TRBV5-4	TRBJ2-2	ASSSPTNTGELF
TRBV29-1	TRBJ1-2	SVDGKDRGFYGYT
TRBV7-2	TRBJ2-3	ASSLAFADTQY
TRBV30	TRBJ2-7	AWKSADPREQY
TRBV29-1	TRBJ1-2	SVGGKGAQDGYT
TRBV29-1	TRBJ1-2	SVRAAEGYT
TRBV7-6	TRBJ2-1	ASSSYPGTSGAANSYNEQF
TRBV2	TRBJ1-2	ASILTGGPYGYT
TRBV30	TRBJ1-2	AWAPGGNYGYT